This T cell receptor (beta chain) came from a study of Tregs in tolerant kidney transplant recipients. Study as a whole: Recipients received nonmyeloablative bone marrow transplants from related graft donors, with transient mixed chimerism. Study-wide findings and caveats: Antigen-driven expansion was suggested because donor-specific Tregs expanded more than all Tregs in tolerant patients.

J gave up 0 bases and V 6 bases, and 13 bases lay outside the gene matches. This CDR3 contains 19 residues. The germline CDR1 and CDR2 sequences are DFQATT and SNEGSKA (reference sequence). Some clones are missing from TCRdb's copy, which holds only in-frame ones; the method was immunoSEQ multiplex PCR. This sample's table has more than 30,000 clones. This clone ranks as medium-sized in terms of frequency. Its antigen is currently unknown. The CDR3 is cut off 3 residues early in the read; its end comes from the germline J gene. This sequence originates from a human donor who received a combined kidney and bone marrow transplant. Sequenced material: CD8+ T cells from blood, taken before the transplant. This sequence joins TRBV20-1 and TRBJ2-2; the match to TRBD2 covers 13 bases. The chain's CDR3 is CSARALAGGPVANTGELFF. The sequenced CDR3 bases are TGCAGTGCCCGAGCACTAGCGGGAGGGCCGGTTGCGAACACCGGGGAG.